This T cell receptor (beta chain) was found in a study of blood T cell repertoires in COVID-19. This table comes from immunoSEQ multiplex PCR, and its TCRdb copy is limited to in-frame clones, with some not included. The sample contains approximately 190,000 clones, around 84% of which appear only once. V was pared by 8 bases and J by 7 bases, with 9 bases of the junction left unmatched. The V gene's germline CDR1 is SNHLY and CDR2 FYNNEI. The CDR3 is made up of 15 amino acids. V and J are TRBV2 and TRBJ2-2, with 11 bases matching TRBD2. Sequenced input: peripheral blood. This clonotype originated in a human donor in a cohort sampled during active COVID-19. CDR3 amino acids: CASRLTSGINGELFF. CDR3 DNA sequence: TGTGCCAGCCGGCTGACTAGCGGGATTAACGGGGAGCTGTTTTTT. Full variable domain (outside the CDR3, taken from reference TRBV2 and TRBJ2-2): EPEVTQTPSHQVTQMGQEVILRCVPISNHLYFYWYRQILGQKVEFLVSFYNNEISEKSEIFDDQFSVERPDGSNFTLKIRSTKLEDSAMYFCASRLTSGINGELFFGEGSRLTVL.